Presented here are 17 T cell receptor beta chains from one specimen sequenced in a study of response to subunit inactivated influenza vaccine. TCRdb reanalysed the RT-PCR reads using MiXCR and keeps one entry per CDR3 protein. The table has a few hundred thousand distinct CDR3 sequences, roughly 15% seen once; the top ten hold roughly 10%. Sample: PBMCs from blood, taken roughly 12 days after vaccination. These receptors were taken from a man aged 45 to 65 who received an inactivated influenza vaccine.

The chain recombines TRBV9 with TRBJ1-1, with D unclear. The V end lost 1 base, the J end lost 1 base, and 8 bases lay between the germline ends. The CDR3 is 14 amino acids. CDR1 and CDR2 from the germline V gene are SGDLS and YYNGEE. The chain's CDR3 is CASSVSAANTEAFF. DNA of the CDR3: TGTGCCAGCAGCGTAAGTGCAGCGAACACTGAAGCTTTCTTT.

V is TRBV10-3 and J is TRBJ2-7; D is uncertain. The CDR3 has 16 residues. Between the trimmed V and J ends, which lost 5 bases and 1 base, there was a span of 18 bases. Germline V gives CDR1 ENHRY, CDR2 SYGVKD. The CDR3 DNA follows: TGTGCCATCAGTCTAATCTTCCTACCGGGTTCCTACGAGCAGTACTTC. This sequence encodes CAISLIFLPGSYEQYF.

The chain employs TRBV9 and TRBJ2-2; D is unclear. The CDR3 length is 16 residues. The germline gives CDR1 SGDLS, CDR2 YYNGEE. Deletions cut 0 bases from V and 4 bases from J, with 13 bases between. CDR3 coding DNA: TGTGCCAGCAGCGTAGACGGCAGTGGATCCACCGGGGAGCTGTTTTTT. Amino acids: CASSVDGSGSTGELFF.

This clonotype was counted ten times or more. The gene calls are TRBV24-1 and TRBJ2-3, with 11 bases aligning to TRBD2. The CDR3 spans 16 residues. V was pared by 9 bases and J by 5 bases, with 12 bases of the junction left unmatched. Per germline, CDR1 KGHDR and CDR2 SFDVKD. CDR3 amino acids: CATASLAGGSRDTQYF. CDR3 coding DNA: TGTGCCACCGCATCTCTAGCGGGAGGATCGCGAGATACGCAGTATTTT.

This clonotype occurred a few times. At one of its ends the junction is not consistent with the germline gene, which may arise from a read error. The rearrangement joins TRBV4-1 to TRBJ2-1; 8 bases match TRBD2. The length of the CDR3 is 15 residues. Germline CDR1 and CDR2: MGHRA and YSYEKL. The CDR3 here is CASTRTSSSYNEQFF. The CDR3 coding sequence is TGCGCCAGCACCAGGACTAGCTCGTCCTACAATGAGCAGTTTTTC.

V gene TRBV18 combines with J gene TRBJ1-6; perhaps TRBD1 as D (5 bases). This CDR3 has 16 amino acids. Germline V gene data show CDR1 as KGHSH and CDR2 as LQKENI. Trimming shortened V by 3 bases and J by 7 bases, and 16 bases separated the two germline ends. The CDR3 loop reads CASSPPVRGPNSPLHF. CDR3 in DNA: TGTGCCAGCTCACCGCCTGTCCGGGGCCCAAATTCACCCCTCCACTTT.

The J gene is TRBJ2-3, the V gene TRBV7-3, with 11 bases aligning to TRBD2. V shed 11 bases and J 7 bases; nucleotides not matched to a gene: 11. Per germline, CDR1 SGHTA and CDR2 FQGTGA. CDR3 length equals 14 residues. The CDR3 DNA sequence: TGTGCCTCCGCACTAGCGGGAGTCCCCTATACGCAGTATTTT. The encoded protein is CASALAGVPYTQYF.

The V and J genes are TRBV25-1 and TRBJ2-7; D may be TRBD2 (6 bases). CDR1 and CDR2 from the germline V gene are MGHDK and SYGVNS. The V end was cut by 3 bases, the J end by 5 bases, with 20 bases between. The CDR3 consists of 16 residues. CDR3 nucleotides: TGTGCCAGCAGTGATTTGGCGGGGAACTTTAACGACGAGCAGTACTTC. Translation gives CASSDLAGNFNDEQYF.

The chain links TRBV3-1 to TRBJ2-2; 8 bases agree with TRBD2. After removal of 0 bases from V and 6 bases from J, the junction contained 6 bases not matched to a gene. The CDR3 runs 16 residues. Germline V gene sequence: CDR1 LGHDT, CDR2 YNNKEL (reference sequence). CDR3 nucleotide sequence: TGTGCCAGCAGCCAAGAGACTAGCGTTAAATCCGGGGAGCTGTTTTTT. This codes for CASSQETSVKSGELFF. The full variable domain, with the rest looked up from reference TRBV3-1 and TRBJ2-2, is DTAVSQTPKYLVTQMGNDKSIKCEQNLGHDTMYWYKQDSKKFLKIMFSYNNKELIINETVPNRFSPKSPDKAHLNLHINSLELGDSAVYFCASSQETSVKSGELFFGEGSRLTVL.

This clonotype was picked up a small number of times. The chain employs TRBV2 and TRBJ1-6, with 11 bases identical to TRBD1. V gave up 7 bases and J gave up 7 bases; unmatched junction bases: 6. CDR3 length equals 15 residues. Germline-derived CDR1 and CDR2 are SNHLY and FYNNEI. CDR3 coding DNA: TGTGCCAGCACAGGGACAGGGGGAAGAAATTCACCCCTCCACTTT. This codes for CASTGTGGRNSPLHF.

The chain is built from TRBV10-3 and TRBJ2-6, with unresolved D. V shed 6 bases and J shed 1 base, with 22 bases lying between them. Per germline, CDR1 ENHRY and CDR2 SYGVKD. CDR3 length equals 19 residues. The CDR3 reads CAISPSRPTSISGANVLTF. The CDR3 region has the DNA TGTGCCATCAGCCCAAGTCGCCCTACGAGTATTTCTGGGGCCAACGTCCTGACTTTC.

The rearrangement joins TRBV18 to TRBJ2-7; D tentatively fits TRBD1 or TRBD2 (5 bases each). Germline V lookup: CDR1 KGHSH, CDR2 LQKENI. The ends were cut back, 0 bases at V and 0 bases at J, with 6 bases in the middle. CDR3 size: 14 residues. The CDR3 sequence is CASSPPGASYEQYF. The CDR3 DNA reads as TGTGCCAGCTCACCACCCGGGGCCTCCTACGAGCAGTACTTC.

The V gene is TRBV30, the J gene TRBJ2-3; TRBD2 is a possible D gene (5 bases). The CDR3 spans 12 residues. Deletions cut 4 bases from V and 4 bases from J, with 9 bases between. CDR1 and CDR2 from the germline V gene are GTSNPN and SVGIG (reference sequence). CDR3 amino acids: CAWNGGPDTQYF. The CDR3 bases are TGTGCCTGGAACGGCGGGCCAGATACGCAGTATTTT.

The count of this clonotype is one. The genes are TRBV28 and TRBJ2-7, with D possibly called TRBD1 or TRBD2 (5 bases each). There are 16 residues in the CDR3. Germline V gives CDR1 MDHEN, CDR2 SYDVKM. Trimming left V 3 bases short and J 1 base short, with 16 bases between. CDR3 sequence: CASSFSQGRGSYEQYF. The CDR3 coding sequence is TGTGCCAGCAGTTTTTCCCAGGGTCGGGGTTCCTACGAGCAGTACTTC.

The chain carries TRBV12-3 or TRBV12-4 and TRBJ2-2; the match to TRBD2 covers 10 bases. The CDR3 covers 16 residues. Unmatched junction bases numbered 4, after V lost 5 bases and J lost 1 base. CDR3: CASSTGLARNTGELFF. In nucleotides, the CDR3 is TGTGCCAGCAGTACGGGACTAGCGAGGAACACCGGGGAGCTGTTTTTT.

This rearrangement joins TRBV14 to TRBJ2-2; D gene uncertain. CDR3 length equals 15 residues. Germline V CDR1 and CDR2: SGHDN, FVKESK. Trimming took 3 bases from V and 4 from J, leaving 12 bases between them. DNA of the CDR3: TGTGCCAGCAGCCAGGCCAAAATTTCCACCGGGGAGCTGTTTTTT. Encoded protein: CASSQAKISTGELFF.

The V and J genes are TRBV14 and TRBJ1-2; maybe TRBD1 (5 bases). CDR1 and CDR2 from the germline V gene are SGHDN and FVKESK. CDR3 size: 17 residues. The germline V and J ends were trimmed by 0 bases and 3 bases, with 17 bases remaining between them. Here the CDR3 reads CASSQDFGQGRYYGYTF. The CDR3 DNA is TGTGCCAGCAGCCAAGATTTCGGGCAGGGACGCTACTATGGCTACACCTTC.